One TCR beta chain is described in this entry. Original processing notes: From reference gene primer amplification, estimates of nucleated cell counts were derived. The table came from immunoSEQ multiplex PCR; TCRdb's copy has only in-frame clones and leaves some out. V, J and clone size reflect that table, while D and trimming were determined from the DNA. The repertoire holds some 250,000 clones, with about 88% as singletons. The CDR3 consists of 14 residues. CDR1 and CDR2 from the germline V gene are KGHDR and SFDVKD. V trimming: 9 bases; J trimming: 4 bases; junction bases outside the gene matches: 6. This sample is part of a study of blood T cell repertoires in COVID-19. Whole-study context: The United States, Italy and Spain provided the acute and convalescent COVID-19 samples. Sources were T cells, B-cell-depleted T cells, or PBMCs; the material itself was cDNA or gDNA.

This chain uses TRBV24-1 with TRBJ2-1, with 9 bases aligning to TRBD1. This sequence was found in a woman aged 70-85 years with active or convalescent COVID-19. Input material: peripheral blood. CDR3 in DNA: TGTGCCACCTCCCTGGGACAGGGTTACAATGAGCAGTTCTTC. Protein: CATSLGQGYNEQFF.